This T cell receptor (beta chain) was identified in a study of cytomegalovirus exposure and HLA in healthy donors. The CDR3 has 16 residues. Germline V gives CDR1 SGHVS, CDR2 FNYEAQ. The ends were cut back, 1 base at V and 0 bases at J, with 10 bases in the middle. Primers for the PCR totalled 60 Vbeta and 13 Jbeta. Sequenced by immunoSEQ multiplex PCR; TCRdb stores in-frame clones only, minus some. The table has over 200,000 clones, 85% seen once. The rearrangement links TRBV7-6 to TRBJ1-3, with D possibly being TRBD1 (6 bases). The source of this sequence is a human donor in good health. Material: PBMCs. CDR3 protein: CASSLEGHFSGNTIYF. In nucleotides, the CDR3 is TGTGCCAGCAGCTTAGAGGGACACTTCTCTGGAAACACCATATATTTT.